The 17 T cell receptor beta chains in this list originate from one sample, sequenced in a study of blood T cell repertoires in COVID-19. TCRdb's table, derived via immunoSEQ multiplex PCR, lists solely in-frame clones and lacks some. The data contain some 90,000 clones, roughly nine tenths of them singletons. Sequencing was performed on peripheral blood. Receptor source: a woman aged 55-69 years with COVID-19, enrolled during active disease.

The chain has TRBV18 and TRBJ1-4; 10 bases fit TRBD1. The CDR3 is 15 residues long. Germline CDR1 reads KGHSH; CDR2 reads LQKENI. J was trimmed by 7 bases and V by 5 bases; bases with no gene match: 7. The CDR3 here is CASSSGQGEFEKLFF. Written as DNA, the CDR3 is TGTGCCAGCTCATCAGGACAGGGGGAGTTTGAAAAACTGTTTTTT.

This clone has a handful of counts. This chain joins TRBV7-9 and TRBJ1-1, with a possible D match to TRBD1 (6 bases). V was trimmed by 6 bases and J by 0 bases, leaving 14 bases between them. Germline V gives CDR1 SEHNR, CDR2 FQNEAQ (reference sequence). The CDR3 spans 15 residues. The CDR3 reads CASRPKDRLNTEAFF. In nucleotides, the CDR3 is TGTGCCAGCAGACCAAAGGACAGACTGAACACTGAAGCTTTCTTT.

The chain has TRBV9 and TRBJ1-3, with D possibly TRBD1 on 5 matching bases. CDR1 and CDR2 (germline): SGDLS, YYNGEE. The CDR3 runs 15 residues. The V end lost 4 bases, the J end lost 0 bases, and 11 bases lay between the germline ends. The CDR3 DNA reads as TGTGCCAGCAGCCCCCGGGGGGGCTCTGGAAACACCATATATTTT. It encodes CASSPRGGSGNTIYF.

The rearrangement links TRBV19 to TRBJ1-2, with a weak D call TRBD1 (5 bases). The ends were cut back, 6 bases at V and 4 bases at J, with 18 bases in the middle. The CDR3 is 15 amino acids. Per the germline V gene, CDR1 is LNHDA and CDR2 is SQIVND (reference sequence). The CDR3 sequence is CASRGQGGPGYGYTF. The CDR3, as DNA: TGTGCCAGTAGGGGCCAGGGTGGGCCCGGCTATGGCTACACCTTC.

Comments on this clone: Other DNA variants within this sample encode the same CDR3. This chain joins TRBV2 and TRBJ2-3; 12 nucleotides line up with TRBD2. The CDR3 is 15 residues long. Losses at the gene ends were 2 bases for V and 6 bases for J; bases not matched to a gene: 3. CDR1 SNHLY and CDR2 FYNNEI come from the germline V gene. CDR3 DNA: TGTGCCAGCAGTGAACTAGCGGGGGGGGCCGATACGCAGTATTTT. Translated: CASSELAGGADTQYF.

V and J are TRBV2 and TRBJ1-2; D perhaps matches TRBD1 (5 bases). Germline CDR1 and CDR2: SNHLY and FYNNEI. The germline V and J ends were trimmed by 8 bases and 0 bases, with 10 bases remaining between them. The CDR3 totals 13 residues. CDR3 nucleotide sequence: TGTGCCAGCTCTCCACAGGCTAACTATGGCTACACCTTC. Amino acids: CASSPQANYGYTF.

The chain combines TRBV4-3 with TRBJ2-4; D not resolved. The germline CDR1 and CDR2 sequences are LGHNA and YSLEER. The V and J ends lost 3 bases and 7 bases respectively, with 13 bases between them. The CDR3 extends over 14 amino acids. CDR3 bases: TGCGCCAGCAGCCAGATTACAGTACCCAACATTCAGTACTTC. Translated, it gives CASSQITVPNIQYF.

This chain joins TRBV6-5 and TRBJ2-3; 9 nucleotides match TRBD1. From germline, CDR1 is MNHEY and CDR2 SVGAGI. V lost 0 bases to trimming and J lost 7 bases; unmatched junction nucleotides: 2. The CDR3 has 14 amino acids. The chain's CDR3 is CASSYSGTGNTQYF. DNA of the CDR3: TGTGCCAGCAGTTACTCGGGGACAGGGAATACGCAGTATTTT.

J is TRBJ2-3 and V is TRBV7-8; 13 bases agree with TRBD2. The CDR3 is 15 amino acids. Germline V lookup: CDR1 SGHVS, CDR2 FQNEAQ. V shed 4 bases, J shed 5 bases, and the junction held 3 bases outside the gene matches. Written as DNA, the CDR3 is TGTGCCAGCAGCTCGGGACTAGCGGGGCAAGATACGCAGTATTTT. This encodes CASSSGLAGQDTQYF.

V usage is TRBV6-5 and J usage is TRBJ2-7; 7 nucleotides line up with TRBD1. V shed 6 bases, J shed 2 bases, and the junction held 4 bases outside the gene matches. The CDR3 contains 13 residues. CDR1 MNHEY and CDR2 SVGAGI come from the germline V gene. The CDR3 loop reads CASSPGQTYEQYF. The CDR3 bases are TGTGCCAGCAGCCCGGGACAGACCTACGAGCAGTACTTC.

The chain links TRBV25-1 to TRBJ1-1, with D unresolved. V was shortened by 6 bases and J by 4 bases, with 6 bases between the two germline ends. This CDR3 region has 11 residues. The germline gives CDR1 MGHDK, CDR2 SYGVNS. The CDR3 bases are TGTGCCAGCAGGGGAGGCACTGAAGCTTTCTTT. Its protein product is CASRGGTEAFF.

Note on this clone: The sample contains more than one DNA sequence encoding this CDR3. The chain is built from TRBV7-2 and TRBJ1-1, with 7 bases fitting TRBD1. The CDR3 consists of 14 residues. Germline V CDR1 and CDR2: SGHTA, FQGNSA. With 3 bases clipped from V and 0 bases from J, the junction kept 1 base outside the gene matches. In DNA form, the CDR3 reads TGTGCCAGCAGCTTGGGACAGATGAACACTGAAGCTTTCTTT. Translating gives CASSLGQMNTEAFF.

The V gene is TRBV20-1, the J gene TRBJ2-5; TRBD1 might be the D (6 bases). Germline assignment: CDR1 DFQATT and CDR2 SNEGSKA (reference sequence). Trimming cost V 3 bases and J 7 bases, with 15 bases left between them. The CDR3 extends over 13 amino acids. Written as DNA, the CDR3 is TGCAGTGCTAGTTTAAGGGGGAGTGGGACCCAGTACTTC. Translation gives CSASLRGSGTQYF.

The chain couples TRBV5-5 to TRBJ1-2, with TRBD1 identical over 9 bases. CDR3 length: 13 residues. J gave up 7 bases and V 4 bases, and 5 bases lay outside the gene matches. Germline assignment: CDR1 SGHKS and CDR2 YYEKEE (reference sequence). The CDR3 DNA is TGTGCCAGCAGCCTACAGGGGGCGGGTGGCTACACCTTC. Translating gives CASSLQGAGGYTF.

The chain carries TRBV30 and TRBJ1-5; D gene ambiguous. V was cut by 1 base and J by 0 bases, with 4 bases left in between. The germline V gene has CDR1 GTSNPN and CDR2 SVGIG (reference sequence). The CDR3 consists of 13 residues. CDR3: CAWSDNSNQPQHF. The CDR3 DNA sequence: TGTGCCTGGAGTGATAATAGCAATCAGCCCCAGCATTTT.

This clone was counted a few times. The genes are TRBV6-1 and TRBJ1-2; D call uncertain. CDR3 length equals 15 residues. Germline CDR1 reads MNHNS; CDR2 reads SASEGT. V shed 1 base and J shed 4 bases, with 13 bases lying between them. The CDR3 DNA follows: TGTGCCAGCAGTGAAGTGGGCAGGTTACTCTATGGCTACACCTTC. It codes for CASSEVGRLLYGYTF.

This clone has just a few counts. The chain carries TRBV9 and TRBJ1-4, with unresolved D. The ends were cut back, 3 bases at V and 8 bases at J, with 17 bases in the middle. Germline CDR1 and CDR2: SGDLS and YYNGEE. The CDR3 runs to 15 residues. The CDR3 DNA sequence: TGTGCCAGCAGCGCCAGCTCCGGGAATGGCGAAAAACTGTTTTTT. The encoded protein is CASSASSGNGEKLFF.